The 21 T cell receptor beta chains given below trace back to one sample, sequenced in a study of T cell repertoires in cytomegalovirus infection (dated by TCRdb to the late 2010s). The treatment or condition label corresponds to: in vitro stimulation with specific CMV peptide epitopes to enrich CMV-specific T cells. TCRdb shows the sequencer as Illumina HiSeq 1500. TCRdb reworked the public reads: Q25 trimming with fastp, MiXCR clone assembly, productive beta chains retained. Entries are consolidated by CDR3 protein sequence, retaining the most common genes and DNA. The sample records hundreds of thousands of distinct CDR3 sequences, under 45% of which are singletons. Around 45% of the sample comes from the top ten. For these receptors, no antigen is known. Here the sequenced sample was cultured PBMCs, taken from culture after CMV antigen stimulation. All receptors come from a human donor in good health (CMV status not recorded). Some clones in this sample may be carry-over from other donors' samples.

The rearrangement links TRBV19 to TRBJ2-1; 8 bases are a match to TRBD2. The trim removed 6 bases at V and 7 bases at J, leaving 11 bases unmatched. Germline-derived CDR1 and CDR2 are LNHDA and SQIVND (reference sequence). The CDR3 runs to 15 residues. The CDR3 is CASSLSSGPTNEQFF. The CDR3 nucleotides are TGTGCCAGTAGCTTGTCTAGCGGGCCGACGAATGAGCAGTTCTTC.

The chain is built from TRBV20-1 and TRBJ2-3; D is perhaps TRBD1 or TRBD2 (5 bases each). This CDR3 region has 14 residues. Germline lookup yields CDR1 DFQATT and CDR2 SNEGSKA (reference sequence). Trimming cost V 7 bases and J 4 bases, with 18 bases left between them. The CDR3 DNA reads TGCAGTGTCCGTATTAGCGAGGGGCCAGATACGCAGTATTTT. Protein sequence: CSVRISEGPDTQYF.

The chain combines TRBV5-4 with TRBJ2-6; 7 bases agree with TRBD1. CDR3 length: 15 residues. CDR1 is SGHNT and CDR2 is YYREEE in the germline V gene (reference sequence). V dropped 4 bases and J dropped 2; count of bases not matched to a gene: 3. DNA of the CDR3: TGTGCCAGCAGCATCGACAGGGCTGGGGCCAACGTCCTGACTTTC. This sequence encodes CASSIDRAGANVLTF. Together with reference TRBV5-4 and TRBJ2-6, the CDR3 gives the full variable domain: ETGVTQSPTHLIKTRGQQVTLRCSSQSGHNTVSWYQQALGQGPQFIFQYYREEENGRGNFPPRFSGLQFPNYSSELNVNALELDDSALYLCASSIDRAGANVLTFGAGSRLTVL.

V gene TRBV11-2 combines with J gene TRBJ2-7; 7 positions agree with TRBD2. CDR3 length: 14 residues. CDR1 and CDR2 (germline): SGHAT, FQNNGV. V was clipped by 5 bases and J by 5 bases; unmatched bases: 9. CDR3 DNA sequence: TGTGCCAGCAGCCTCCGACTAGCAGTCGACGAGCAGTACTTC. Translating gives CASSLRLAVDEQYF.

V and J are TRBV28 and TRBJ2-7; the match to TRBD1 covers 9 bases. V dropped 3 bases and J dropped 4; count of bases not matched to a gene: 10. The CDR3 length is 16 residues. Germline CDR1 and CDR2: MDHEN and SYDVKM. The CDR3 nucleotides are TGTGCCAGCAGTTTCAGCCGTAGGACAGGGGTTTACGAGCAGTACTTC. Protein product: CASSFSRRTGVYEQYF. The full variable domain, in which reference TRBV28 and TRBJ2-7 provide the parts outside the CDR3, is DVKVTQSSRYLVKRTGEKVFLECVQDMDHENMFWYRQDPGLGLRLIYFSYDVKMKEKGDIPEGYSVSREKKERFSLILESASTNQTSMYLCASSFSRRTGVYEQYFGPGTRLTVT.

This clonotype came up a few times. The CDR3 nucleotides are TGTGCCAGCAGCGGGGGAGGTGTGGGCACCATATATTTT. Protein sequence: CASSGGGVGTIYF. This chain connects TRBV12-3 or TRBV12-4 to TRBJ1-3; maybe TRBD1 (5 bases). This CDR3 is built from 13 residues. V shed 6 bases and J shed 9 bases, with 15 bases lying between them.

V gene TRBV5-1 combines with J gene TRBJ1-4, with D tentatively TRBD1 (5 bases). Germline V gene sequence: CDR1 SGHRS, CDR2 YFSETQ. Deletions cut 2 bases from V and 7 bases from J, with 12 bases between. This CDR3 comprises 14 residues. The CDR3 here is CASSFWGRSEKLFF. CDR3 DNA sequence: TGCGCCAGCAGCTTCTGGGGACGGAGTGAAAAACTGTTTTTT. Filled out from reference TRBV5-1 and TRBJ1-4, the complete variable domain reads KAGVTQTPRYLIKTRGQQVTLSCSPISGHRSVSWYQQTPGQGLQFLFEYFSETQRNKGNFPGRFSGRQFSNSRSEMNVSTLELGDSALYLCASSFWGRSEKLFFGSGTQLSVL.

This clonotype showed up just a few times. This CDR3 reads CASSVPGSYNEQFF. The DNA for the CDR3 is TGTGCCAGCAGCGTACCCGGCTCCTACAATGAGCAGTTCTTC. This chain uses TRBV7-2 with TRBJ2-1; no definite D call. Germline CDR1 SGHTA, CDR2 FQGNSA. The CDR3 sequence is 14 residues long. Trimming cost V 5 bases and J 0 bases, with 8 bases left between them.

V gene TRBV6-5 combines with J gene TRBJ2-3, with D possibly being TRBD1 (5 bases). This CDR3 has 13 residues. V lost 5 bases, J lost 6 bases, and 12 bases lay in between. Germline-derived CDR1 and CDR2 are MNHEY and SVGAGI. The CDR3 coding sequence is TGTGCCAGCAGTACCCTACAGGTTGATACGCAGTATTTT. This translates into CASSTLQVDTQYF.

There are many counts of this clonotype. V usage is TRBV7-2 and J usage is TRBJ2-3; D not resolved. The germline V and J ends were trimmed by 1 base and 0 bases, with 11 bases remaining between them. The CDR3 runs to 16 residues. CDR1 is SGHTA, CDR2 FQGNSA, per germline. The CDR3 DNA follows: TGTGCCAGCAGCTTAGGAGTCAGAACAAGCACAGATACGCAGTATTTT. Protein sequence: CASSLGVRTSTDTQYF.

The gene calls are TRBV6-1 and TRBJ1-5; unclear D gene. This CDR3 is built from 11 residues. In germline, CDR1 is MNHNS, CDR2 SASEGT. Trimming pared 1 base from V and 9 bases from J, leaving 4 bases between. CDR3 residues: CASSEELPQHF. As DNA, the CDR3 is TGTGCCAGCAGTGAAGAGCTGCCCCAGCATTTT.

The V and J genes are TRBV19 and TRBJ2-7; D may correspond to TRBD1 or TRBD2 (5 bases each). CDR1 and CDR2 (germline): LNHDA, SQIVND (reference sequence). The ends were cut back, 4 bases at V and 0 bases at J, with 19 bases in the middle. The CDR3 consists of 17 residues. This CDR3 is CASSRWLGRTSSYEQYF. CDR3 bases: TGTGCCAGTAGTAGGTGGCTGGGACGGACGAGCTCCTACGAGCAGTACTTC.

The chain joins TRBV12-3 or TRBV12-4 to TRBJ2-2; no definite D call. This CDR3 is 12 amino acids long. Trimming removed 3 bases from V and 6 bases from J, with 5 bases in between. CDR3 bases: TGTGCCAGCAGTTTCGTGTCCGGGGAGCTGTTTTTT. Translating it yields CASSFVSGELFF.

The chain recombines TRBV4-3 with TRBJ2-1; 10 positions agree with TRBD1. This CDR3 has 14 residues. Germline CDR1 and CDR2: LGHNA and YSLEER. V trimming: 0 bases; J trimming: 8 bases; junction bases outside the gene matches: 1. The CDR3 DNA follows: TGCGCCAGCAGCCAAGAAGGGACAGGGGATGAGCAGTTCTTC. Protein sequence: CASSQEGTGDEQFF.

This clonotype was found a few times. The rearrangement joins TRBV7-2 to TRBJ1-5, with D possibly being TRBD1 (5 bases). The CDR3 spans 14 residues. From germline, CDR1 is SGHTA and CDR2 FQGNSA. V dropped 4 bases and J dropped 5 bases, with 12 bases sitting between them. CDR3 protein: CASSSLRGYQPQHF. The CDR3 coding sequence is TGTGCCAGCAGCTCCCTTAGGGGCTATCAGCCCCAGCATTTT.

The chain employs TRBV12-3 or TRBV12-4 and TRBJ1-1, with D hard to call. Trimming took 7 bases from V and 6 from J, leaving 18 bases between them. The CDR3 has 14 residues. The CDR3, as DNA: TGTGCCAGCACCCTCGTTTCCTCGGCGGCTGAAGCTTTCTTT. Translating it yields CASTLVSSAAEAFF.

V is TRBV6-6 and J is TRBJ1-6, with D unresolved. Germline-derived CDR1 and CDR2 are MNHNY and SVGAGI (reference sequence). There are 13 residues in the CDR3. V was clipped by 6 bases and J by 8 bases, with 11 bases between them. CDR3 sequence reads: CASSSQQYSPLHF. CDR3 in DNA: TGTGCCAGCAGCAGCCAACAGTATTCACCCCTCCACTTT.

This clonotype came up a few times. The chain couples TRBV7-2 to TRBJ2-3; possible D gene TRBD2, 6 bases. V was trimmed by 3 bases and J by 2 bases, leaving 12 bases between them. The CDR3 sequence is 15 residues long. Germline assignment: CDR1 SGHTA and CDR2 FQGNSA. The CDR3 loop is CASSFTGLNTDTQYF. Written as DNA, the CDR3 is TGTGCCAGCAGCTTTACGGGACTTAACACAGATACGCAGTATTTT.

This clonotype was seen repeatedly, ten times or more. This chain connects TRBV27 to TRBJ2-7; D uncertain. V gave up 4 bases and J gave up 5 bases, with 18 bases separating them. This CDR3 comprises 15 residues. Per the germline V gene, CDR1 is MNHEY and CDR2 is SMNVEV (reference sequence). The CDR3 loop reads CASSSLGVVLDEQYF. As DNA, the CDR3 is TGTGCCAGCAGTTCCTTAGGAGTGGTGCTCGACGAGCAGTACTTC.

The rearrangement uses TRBV7-9 and TRBJ2-5; 12 nucleotides agree with TRBD1. V dropped 6 bases and J dropped 5; count of bases not matched to a gene: 7. This CDR3 has 15 amino acids. Germline CDR1 SEHNR, CDR2 FQNEAQ (reference sequence). This CDR3 is CASSPRDRGRETQYF. The CDR3, as DNA: TGTGCCAGCAGTCCTCGGGACAGGGGGCGGGAGACCCAGTACTTC. Filled out from reference TRBV7-9 and TRBJ2-5, the complete variable domain reads DTGVSQNPRHKITKRGQNVTFRCDPISEHNRLYWYRQTLGQGPEFLTYFQNEAQLEKSRLLSDRFSAERPKGSFSTLEIQRTEQGDSAMYLCASSPRDRGRETQYFGPGTRLLVL.

V is TRBV7-6 and J is TRBJ1-5, with a weak D call TRBD1 (6 bases). V shed 1 base and J shed 7 bases, with 14 bases lying between them. Germline V gives CDR1 SGHVS, CDR2 FNYEAQ. This CDR3 contains 15 residues. The CDR3 DNA reads TGTGCCAGCAGCTTAGAGGCAGGGGTGGGGCAGCCCCAGCATTTT. Translated: CASSLEAGVGQPQHF. Filled out from reference TRBV7-6 and TRBJ1-5, the complete variable domain reads GAGVSQSPRYKVTKRGQDVALRCDPISGHVSLYWYRQALGQGPEFLTYFNYEAQQDKSGLPNDRFSAERPEGSISTLTIQRTEQRDSAMYRCASSLEAGVGQPQHFGDGTRLSIL.